This TCR beta chain was obtained from a study of identical twins. For this clonotype: Its antigen is unidentified.

Each CDR3 protein is one row after TCRdb ran MiXCR on the 5' RACE reads. The data contain 1.5 million to 2 million distinct CDR3 sequences, roughly a third of them singletons. Everyone who donated was a healthy Caucasian. Findings and caveats of the study: There was more out-of-frame TCR alpha sharing in monozygotic twins than models estimated. Shared out-of-frame alpha sequences (those common to twins) showed excess low generation probability. High-abundance cord blood beta clonotypes had fewer insertions; memory repertoires showed none.

CDR1 and CDR2 (germline): SGDLS, YYNGEE. The CDR3 is 16 residues long. The V segment lost 3 bases and the J segment 5 bases; nucleotides outside the gene matches: 10. The sample was cord blood. The gene calls are TRBV9 and TRBJ2-4, with 8 bases lining up with TRBD1. The source is a newborn girl in good health. The CDR3 sequence is CASSAALDRGQNIQYF. CDR3 nucleotide sequence: TGTGCCAGCAGCGCAGCCCTTGACAGGGGTCAAAACATTCAGTACTTC.